The 2 T cell receptor beta chains reported below all come from one sample, sequenced in a study of blood T cell repertoires in COVID-19. Assay: immunoSEQ multiplex PCR; the TCRdb copy retains only in-frame clones and omits some. The table records 200,000 to 250,000 clones, around 78% of them present only once. Sequencing was performed on peripheral blood. All receptors derive from a woman in her 70s with active or convalescent COVID-19.

The gene calls are TRBV6-1 and TRBJ1-2; a possible D gene is TRBD1 (5 bases). The CDR3 is 12 amino acids. The germline gives CDR1 MNHNS, CDR2 SASEGT. The V gene lost 3 bases and the J gene lost 5 bases, with 7 bases spanning the gap. The CDR3 bases are TGTGCCAGCAGTGATCGGGGGTATGGCTACACCTTC. Protein product: CASSDRGYGYTF.

This clone is a singleton in its sample. This chain connects TRBV30 to TRBJ2-5; D might be TRBD2 (6 bases). V gave up 3 bases and J gave up 6 bases, with 11 bases separating them. This CDR3 region has 12 residues. The germline V gene encodes CDR1 GTSNPN and CDR2 SVGIG (reference sequence). CDR3 DNA: TGTGCCTGGAGCGGCGGGACGAAGACCCAGTACTTC. It codes for CAWSGGTKTQYF. The whole variable domain, remainder taken from reference TRBV30 and TRBJ2-5, is SQTIHQWPATLVQPVGSPLSLECTVEGTSNPNLYWYRQAAGRGLQLLFYSVGIGQISSEVPQNLSASRPQDRQFILSSKKLLLSDSGFYLCAWSGGTKTQYFGPGTRLLVL.